Each of the 9 T cell receptor beta chains below was sequenced from the same sample in a study of blood T cell repertoires in COVID-19. Generated by immunoSEQ multiplex PCR, the TCRdb table keeps only in-frame clones and is missing some. The table includes roughly 200,000 clones, 70% to 90% detected once. Sequences were obtained from peripheral blood. The receptors stem from a woman aged 70-85 years with active or convalescent COVID-19.

The genes are TRBV5-1 and TRBJ2-1, with TRBD2 identical over 11 bases. The length of the CDR3 is 14 residues. V shed 3 bases and J 6 bases; nucleotides not matched to a gene: 2. Germline CDR1 SGHRS, CDR2 YFSETQ. The CDR3 region has the DNA TGCGCCAGCAGCTCGACTAGCGGGGTCAATGAGCAGTTCTTC. Amino acid sequence: CASSSTSGVNEQFF.

The V gene is TRBV28, the J gene TRBJ1-6, with D perhaps TRBD1 (5 bases). V lost 10 bases, J lost 7 bases, and 20 bases lay in between. The CDR3 loop spans 15 amino acids. The V gene's germline CDR1 is MDHEN and CDR2 SYDVKM. The CDR3 region has the DNA TGTGCCACAGGACCCGGAGGGGCCTTAAATTCACCCCTCCACTTT. The encoded protein is CATGPGGALNSPLHF.

V is TRBV19 and J is TRBJ2-1, with 11 nucleotides matching TRBD2. The CDR3 contains 15 residues. V trimming: 9 bases; J trimming: 7 bases; junction bases outside the gene matches: 11. The germline CDR1 and CDR2 sequences are LNHDA and SQIVND (reference sequence). The CDR3 DNA follows: TGTGCCAGCCGGGGTAGCGGGAGGGGTCGGAATGAGCAGTTCTTC. This encodes CASRGSGRGRNEQFF.

This sequence joins TRBV11-2 and TRBJ2-3; a weak D match, TRBD2 (6 bases). The CDR3 totals 16 residues. Trimming stripped 4 bases from V and 3 bases from J, with 17 bases between. CDR1 and CDR2 from the germline V gene are SGHAT and FQNNGV. The CDR3 DNA reads TGTGCCAGCAGCTCCCGGGGGTCGAGGTCGACAGATACGCAGTATTTT. Translating gives CASSSRGSRSTDTQYF.

This clone came up once. This chain connects TRBV2 to TRBJ2-1, with D perhaps matching TRBD1 (9 bases). The germline CDR1 and CDR2 sequences are SNHLY and FYNNEI. V lost 8 bases and J 5 bases, leaving 31 bases between the germline ends. The length of the CDR3 is 19 residues. CDR3 amino acids: CASRFRDRVHLAGNNEQFF. CDR3 nucleotides: TGTGCCAGCCGATTCCGGGACAGGGTCCACCTAGCGGGTAACAATGAGCAGTTCTTC.

In this sample, this clone turned up a few times. This chain connects TRBV6-5 to TRBJ2-3; 7 positions match TRBD1. The CDR3 has 13 residues. CDR1 and CDR2 (germline): MNHEY, SVGAGI. V dropped 8 bases and J dropped 1; count of bases not matched to a gene: 3. The CDR3 reads CASAQGGTDTQYF. The CDR3 nucleotides are TGTGCCAGCGCCCAGGGGGGCACAGATACGCAGTATTTT.

This clone was seen a single time. The CDR3 sequence is CASSSPSGGVLIGELFF. In nucleotides, the CDR3 is TGTGCCAGCAGTTCCCCGAGCGGAGGGGTTTTAATTGGGGAGCTGTTTTTT. This chain connects TRBV27 to TRBJ2-2, with TRBD2 as a possible D gene (6 bases). The V gene lost 4 bases and the J gene lost 8 bases, with 23 bases spanning the gap. The CDR3 is made up of 17 amino acids. Germline assignment: CDR1 MNHEY and CDR2 SMNVEV (reference sequence).

This chain links TRBV7-8 with TRBJ2-1, with D possibly matching TRBD1 (5 bases). This CDR3 has 15 amino acids. Germline-derived CDR1 and CDR2 are SGHVS and FQNEAQ. The V end was cut by 5 bases, the J end by 9 bases, with 20 bases between. The chain's CDR3 is CASSASGLKGFEQFF. For the CDR3, the DNA is TGTGCCAGCAGCGCCTCAGGGTTAAAAGGTTTTGAGCAGTTCTTC.

The chain recombines TRBV21-1 with TRBJ2-1; the D call TRBD1 from the table was never checked on the DNA. TRBV21-1 is given as a pseudogene. The CDR3 has 21 residues. The CDR3 sequence: CASNNKTGADGGPPSYNEQFF. As DNA, the CDR3 is TGTGCCAGCAACAATAAGACAGGGGCCGATGGCGGGCCCCCCTCCTACAATGAGCAGTTCTTC.